The table lists the clone carrying this T cell receptor beta chain with many counts. The data belong to a study of regulatory T cells in long-lasting Graves disease. Described time point: newly diagnosed GD, antithyroid drugs for less than 3 months. PBMC RNA served as the TCR library source. Germline V gene data show CDR1 as MNHEY and CDR2 as SMNVEV (reference sequence). The CDR3 loop spans 15 amino acids. V was cut by 5 bases and J by 3 bases, with 14 bases left in between. CDR3-region Arm-PCR and iRepertoire HTBI primers produced the TCR beta libraries. TCRdb reprocessed the multiplex PCR reads via MiXCR and lists one record per CDR3 protein. The table lists 580,000 or so distinct CDR3 sequences, 16% of them singletons. These data also formed part of another study, on T cells in Graves' hyperthyroidism and ophthalmopathy.

The sample here was peripheral blood mononuclear cells (PBMCs), taken at new diagnosis, from a patient treated with antithyroid drugs. The sequence was obtained from a man younger than 35 with Graves disease. The chain uses TRBV27 and TRBJ2-1; D is unclear. CDR3 DNA sequence: TGTGCCAGCAGTCTCACATTAGACCACTACAATGAGCAGTTCTTC. It codes for CASSLTLDHYNEQFF.